Shown below are 15 T cell receptor beta chains from a single sample sequenced in a study of cytomegalovirus exposure and HLA in healthy donors (dated by TCRdb to 2017 to 2019). Receptor amplification or capture employed the immunoSEQ multiplex PCR assay. A mixture of 60 forward primers for TCR Vbeta segments and 13 reverse primers for TCR Jbeta segments was used in the multiplex PCR. Entries here come from immuneACCESS through TCRdb and include only in-frame sequences with V and J called. Some clones fail to appear in such tables; in the studies checked, an unresolved V gene covers under half of the shortfall, and the cause of the remainder is unknown. The sample table shows some 120,000 clones, and roughly 80% are seen once. The ten largest clones take up about 2.1% of the sample. Source material: PBMCs. The source of these receptors is a woman aged 40 to 55 in good health and CMV-seropositive.

The chain has TRBV6-5 and TRBJ2-7; the match to TRBD1 covers 10 bases. Germline lookup yields CDR1 MNHEY and CDR2 SVGAGI. The trim removed 6 bases at V and 6 bases at J, leaving 5 bases unmatched. This CDR3 is built from 13 residues. CDR3 in DNA: TGTGCCAGCAGCCGGACAGGGGGACGCGAGCAGTACTTC. Its protein is CASSRTGGREQYF.

The rearrangement links TRBV5-1 to TRBJ1-2; TRBD1 matches 7 bases. This CDR3 is built from 15 residues. J gave up 0 bases and V 0 bases, and 2 bases lay outside the gene matches. CDR1 SGHRS and CDR2 YFSETQ come from the germline V gene. In DNA, the CDR3 is TGCGCCAGCAGCTTGGCCGGGACAGCTAACTATGGCTACACCTTC. Translated: CASSLAGTANYGYTF.

The chain joins TRBV10-2 to TRBJ1-2, with TRBD1 as a possible D gene (5 bases). The CDR3 is 13 amino acids. V shed 3 bases and J shed 1 base, with 6 bases lying between them. Germline V gives CDR1 WSHSY, CDR2 SAAADI. The chain's CDR3 is CASSDRDNYGYTF. The CDR3 DNA reads as TGCGCCAGCAGTGACAGGGATAACTATGGCTACACCTTC.

The chain couples TRBV7-2 to TRBJ2-3, with 8 bases that match TRBD2. The junction had 5 bases not matched to a gene; V was cut back by 2 bases and J by 1 base. CDR3 length equals 16 residues. Germline-derived CDR1 and CDR2 are SGHTA and FQGNSA. In nucleotides, the CDR3 is TGTGCCAGCAGCTTAAATCTGCGGGGGGGCACAGATACGCAGTATTTT. This gives the protein CASSLNLRGGTDTQYF.

The gene calls are TRBV5-6 and TRBJ2-1; 9 bases align to TRBD2. Germline V gene lookup returns CDR1 SGHDT and CDR2 YYEEEE. The length of the CDR3 is 16 residues. After removal of 3 bases from V and 2 bases from J, the junction contained 6 bases not matched to a gene. The CDR3 DNA reads TGTGCCAGCAGCTCGAAGAGCGGGGGGCCCTACAATGAGCAGTTCTTC. Its translation is CASSSKSGGPYNEQFF.

This clone was seen just once. This rearrangement joins TRBV6-4 to TRBJ1-2; 7 nucleotides match TRBD1. The CDR3 sequence is 14 residues long. CDR1 is MRHNA, CDR2 SNTAGT, per germline. V was clipped by 6 bases and J by 7 bases; unmatched bases: 11. The CDR3 loop is CASRDGQDQGGYTF. CDR3 bases: TGTGCCAGCAGAGACGGACAGGATCAGGGTGGCTACACCTTC.

For the CDR3, the DNA is TGTGCCAGCAGCTTAGGTGGAGTTCACACTGAAGCTTTCTTT. This sequence encodes CASSLGGVHTEAFF. The rearrangement joins TRBV7-6 to TRBJ1-1; D is undetermined. The V gene's germline CDR1 is SGHVS and CDR2 FNYEAQ. The CDR3 contains 14 residues. V lost 1 base and J 3 bases, leaving 9 bases between the germline ends.

The chain links TRBV28 to TRBJ1-4; the match to TRBD1 covers 7 bases. Germline CDR1 and CDR2: MDHEN and SYDVKM. J lost 8 bases, V lost 5 bases, and 8 bases had no gene match. The length of the CDR3 is 14 residues. The CDR3 reads CASSNGQVWEKLFF. The CDR3 DNA sequence: TGTGCCAGCAGTAACGGACAGGTTTGGGAAAAACTGTTTTTT.

CDR3 coding DNA: TGTGCCAGCAGGCAGCGATCCGGGACTAACTACGAGCAGTACTTC. It codes for CASRQRSGTNYEQYF. The V gene is TRBV28, the J gene TRBJ2-7, with 7 bases that match TRBD2. Germline-derived CDR1 and CDR2 are MDHEN and SYDVKM. V lost 6 bases to trimming and J lost 3 bases; unmatched junction nucleotides: 11. CDR3 length: 15 residues.

The chain employs TRBV7-2 and TRBJ2-5; D is possibly TRBD2 (5 bases). From germline, CDR1 is SGHTA and CDR2 FQGNSA. Trimming took off 0 bases at V and 2 bases at J, with 22 bases between the two ends. The CDR3 sequence is 19 residues long. CDR3 sequence (DNA): TGTGCCAGCAGCTTAGCGTCGAGGGTTTCGAGAGGGCTACAAGAGACCCAGTACTTC. It yields the protein CASSLASRVSRGLQETQYF.

The chain has TRBV4-3 and TRBJ2-1, with 11 bases matching TRBD2. With V trimmed by 4 bases and J by 5 bases, 7 bases remained unmatched. The CDR3 has 16 amino acids. Germline-derived CDR1 and CDR2 are LGHNA and YSLEER. The CDR3 coding sequence is TGCGCCAGCAGCCGGGAGATAGCGGGAGGGAACAATGAGCAGTTCTTC. This sequence encodes CASSREIAGGNNEQFF.

J is TRBJ1-5 and V is TRBV6-5, with D maybe TRBD1 (6 bases). Trimming pared 5 bases from V and 0 bases from J, leaving 8 bases between. CDR1 and CDR2 from the germline V gene are MNHEY and SVGAGI. The length of the CDR3 is 14 residues. The CDR3 DNA reads TGTGCCAGCAGTCACAGGGATAGCAATCAGCCCCAGCATTTT. Translated, it gives CASSHRDSNQPQHF.

V gene TRBV29-1 combines with J gene TRBJ2-1, with 7 bases identical to TRBD2. The V gene end was trimmed by 7 bases and the J gene end by 5 bases; junction bases not matched to a gene: 11. The germline gives CDR1 SQVTM, CDR2 ANQGSEA. The length of the CDR3 is 14 residues. The CDR3 sequence: CSARIQGGDNEQFF. CDR3 DNA sequence: TGCAGCGCCCGAATTCAGGGAGGGGACAATGAGCAGTTCTTC.

This rearrangement joins TRBV11-2 to TRBJ2-3; 7 bases are a match to TRBD2. The V gene end was trimmed by 4 bases and the J gene end by 0 bases; junction bases not matched to a gene: 4. The CDR3 has 15 amino acids. In germline, CDR1 is SGHAT, CDR2 FQNNGV. The chain's CDR3 is CASSSSGTSTDTQYF. CDR3 nucleotide sequence: TGTGCCAGCAGCTCAAGCGGGACTAGCACAGATACGCAGTATTTT.

This clone was detected a few times. CDR3: CASSPAQNTEAFF. The CDR3 coding sequence is TGTGCCAGCTCACCCGCACAGAACACTGAAGCTTTCTTT. The chain links TRBV18 to TRBJ1-1; D is unresolved. With 3 bases removed from V and 1 base from J, the gap between germline ends came to 6 bases. Per the germline V gene, CDR1 is KGHSH and CDR2 is LQKENI. This CDR3 is 13 amino acids long.